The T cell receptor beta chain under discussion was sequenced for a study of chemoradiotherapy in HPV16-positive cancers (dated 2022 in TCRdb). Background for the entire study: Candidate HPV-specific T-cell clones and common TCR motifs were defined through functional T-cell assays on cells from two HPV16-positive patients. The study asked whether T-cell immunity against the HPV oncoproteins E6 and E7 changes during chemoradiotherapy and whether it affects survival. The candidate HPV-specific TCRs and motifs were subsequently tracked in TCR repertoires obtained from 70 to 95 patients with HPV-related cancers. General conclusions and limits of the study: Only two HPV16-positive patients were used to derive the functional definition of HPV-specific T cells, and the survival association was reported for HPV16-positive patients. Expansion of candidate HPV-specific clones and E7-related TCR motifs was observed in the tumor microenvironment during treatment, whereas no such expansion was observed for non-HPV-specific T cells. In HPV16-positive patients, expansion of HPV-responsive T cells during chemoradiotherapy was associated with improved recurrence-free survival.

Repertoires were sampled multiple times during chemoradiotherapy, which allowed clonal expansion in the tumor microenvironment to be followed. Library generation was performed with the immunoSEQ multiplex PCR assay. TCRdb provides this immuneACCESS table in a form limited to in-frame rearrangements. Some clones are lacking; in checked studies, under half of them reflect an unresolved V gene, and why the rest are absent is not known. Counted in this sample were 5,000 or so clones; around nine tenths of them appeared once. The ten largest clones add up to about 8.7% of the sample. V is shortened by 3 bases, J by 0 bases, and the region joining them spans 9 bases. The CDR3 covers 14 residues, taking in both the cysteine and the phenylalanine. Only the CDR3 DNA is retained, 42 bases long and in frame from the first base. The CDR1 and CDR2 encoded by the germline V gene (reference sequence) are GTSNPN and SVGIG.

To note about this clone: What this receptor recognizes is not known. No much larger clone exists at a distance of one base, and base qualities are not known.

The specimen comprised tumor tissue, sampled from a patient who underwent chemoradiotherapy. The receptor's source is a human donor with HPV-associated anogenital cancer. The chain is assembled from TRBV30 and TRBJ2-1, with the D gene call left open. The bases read TGTGCCTGGAGCGGCGAGAGCTCCTACAATGAGCAGTTCTTC. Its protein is CAWSGESSYNEQFF.